The 22 T cell receptor beta chains presented below share a single source sample, sequenced in a study of cytomegalovirus exposure and HLA in healthy donors. The PCR employed 60 Vbeta primers together with 13 Jbeta primers. The assay was immunoSEQ multiplex PCR, and TCRdb's table has in-frame clones only and misses some. Here the sample spans 100,000 to 150,000 clones, more than 75% being singletons. The sequencing input was PBMCs. These receptor sequences come from a man aged 40-50 years in good health and CMV-seronegative.

The gene calls are TRBV11-3 and TRBJ2-1, with 7 positions matching TRBD1. J gave up 3 bases and V 4 bases, and 9 bases lay outside the gene matches. The CDR3 totals 16 residues. Per germline, CDR1 SGHNT and CDR2 YENEEA. CDR3 loop: CASSSRQGRNYNEQFF. The CDR3 DNA sequence: TGTGCCAGCAGCTCGAGACAGGGTCGTAACTACAATGAGCAGTTCTTC.

This rearrangement joins TRBV30 to TRBJ2-7, with a possible D match to TRBD1 (6 bases). Trimming took 6 bases from V and 7 from J, leaving 22 bases between them. Germline V gives CDR1 GTSNPN, CDR2 SVGIG (reference sequence). There are 14 residues in the CDR3. The CDR3 bases are TGTGCCTGTACCTCGGACAGAGACGTTAGGGAGCAGTACTTC. This sequence encodes CACTSDRDVREQYF.

The chain links TRBV19 to TRBJ2-2; D perhaps matches TRBD2 (5 bases). The germline gives CDR1 LNHDA, CDR2 SQIVND (reference sequence). V lost 9 bases and J 1 base, leaving 12 bases between the germline ends. CDR3 length: 14 residues. The CDR3 DNA reads TGTGCCAGCACGCGGGTCCGGAACACCGGGGAGCTGTTTTTT. The encoded protein is CASTRVRNTGELFF.

V and J are TRBV14 and TRBJ2-1; D is unclear. The CDR3 covers 14 residues. The V gene lost 4 bases and the J gene lost 1 base, with 8 bases spanning the gap. Germline values: CDR1 SGHDN, CDR2 FVKESK. In DNA, the CDR3 is TGTGCCAGCAGCCCTACAGTATCCTACAATGAGCAGTTCTTC. Translation: CASSPTVSYNEQFF.

The chain uses TRBV19 and TRBJ1-2; no reliable D call. The V and J ends lost 7 bases and 8 bases respectively, with 14 bases between them. CDR1 is LNHDA, CDR2 SQIVND, per germline (reference sequence). This CDR3 is 12 amino acids long. The CDR3 region is CASNRGVSGYTF. The CDR3 region has the DNA TGTGCCAGTAATCGAGGAGTCTCCGGCTACACCTTC.

This chain links TRBV15 with TRBJ2-3, with D possibly TRBD1 on 6 matching bases. Germline CDR1 is LNHNV and CDR2 is YYDKDF (reference sequence). The V end lost 6 bases, the J end lost 3 bases, and 19 bases lay between the germline ends. The CDR3 has 16 amino acids. The CDR3 sequence: CATSSLGRGGTDTQYF. The CDR3 coding sequence is TGTGCCACCAGTTCGCTTGGCAGGGGCGGAACAGATACGCAGTATTTT.

This sequence joins TRBV9 and TRBJ1-1; a weak D match, TRBD1 (6 bases). The CDR3 is 17 residues long. V lost 3 bases to trimming and J lost 3 bases, with 21 bases between them. Germline V gene data show CDR1 as SGDLS and CDR2 as YYNGEE. The CDR3 sequence: CASSEPRDTKWDTEAFF. As DNA, the CDR3 is TGTGCCAGCAGCGAACCCCGGGACACAAAATGGGACACTGAAGCTTTCTTT.

The rearrangement joins TRBV7-9 to TRBJ2-7; maybe TRBD2 (7 bases). The CDR3 is 15 residues long. Trimming left V 1 base short and J 3 bases short, with 13 bases between. Germline V CDR1 and CDR2: SEHNR, FQNEAQ (reference sequence). The CDR3 loop is CASSLGPGDYYEQYF. CDR3 DNA: TGTGCCAGCAGCTTAGGCCCAGGGGACTACTACGAGCAGTACTTC.

The chain joins TRBV6-5 to TRBJ1-3; D not resolved. Trimming left V 11 bases short and J 3 bases short, with 17 bases between. Germline CDR1 reads MNHEY; CDR2 reads SVGAGI. The CDR3 covers 14 residues. The CDR3 sequence is CACWGGGRGNTIYF. CDR3 coding DNA: TGTGCCTGCTGGGGTGGAGGGCGTGGAAACACCATATATTTT.

The gene calls are TRBV28 and TRBJ1-5; D ambiguous. The germline V gene encodes CDR1 MDHEN and CDR2 SYDVKM. The germline V and J ends were trimmed by 3 bases and 9 bases, with 12 bases remaining between them. The CDR3 sequence is 13 residues long. This chain's CDR3 is CASSFQARGPQHF. CDR3 coding DNA: TGTGCCAGCAGTTTCCAGGCTCGGGGGCCCCAGCATTTT.

This clone has just one count. The CDR3 coding sequence is TGTGCCAGTAGTACGGGACAGGGGCTTCTCTACGAGCAGTACTTC. The encoded protein is CASSTGQGLLYEQYF. The rearrangement uses TRBV19 and TRBJ2-7, with TRBD1 identical over 10 bases. CDR1 LNHDA and CDR2 SQIVND come from the germline V gene (reference sequence). The V gene end was trimmed by 4 bases and the J gene end by 3 bases; junction bases not matched to a gene: 6. The CDR3 extends over 15 amino acids. The full variable domain, in which reference TRBV19 and TRBJ2-7 provide the parts outside the CDR3, is DGGITQSPKYLFRKEGQNVTLSCEQNLNHDAMYWYRQDPGQGLRLIYYSQIVNDFQKGDIAEGYSVSREKKESFPLTVTSAQKNPTAFYLCASSTGQGLLYEQYFGPGTRLTVT.

The chain carries TRBV5-6 and TRBJ2-3, with TRBD2 matching over 9 bases. Trimming removed 3 bases from V and 2 bases from J; junction bases left unmatched: 10. The CDR3 consists of 17 residues. Germline lookup yields CDR1 SGHDT and CDR2 YYEEEE. CDR3 loop: CASSSIPQRGATDTQYF. CDR3 in DNA: TGTGCCAGCAGCTCAATTCCTCAGCGGGGGGCCACAGATACGCAGTATTTT.

The chain links TRBV6-6 to TRBJ2-4; the D gene is possibly TRBD2 (6 bases). This CDR3 region has 15 residues. Trimming took off 0 bases at V and 10 bases at J, with 16 bases between the two ends. Germline values: CDR1 MNHNY, CDR2 SVGAGI (reference sequence). This chain's CDR3 is CASSYSKEGKAIQYF. DNA for the CDR3: TGTGCCAGCAGTTACTCGAAGGAGGGGAAAGCGATTCAGTACTTC.

This clone was observed a few times. CDR3: CAWSSGVLWGQGASYGYTF. Here the CDR3 DNA reads TGTGCCTGGAGCTCGGGCGTCTTGTGGGGACAGGGGGCCAGCTATGGCTACACCTTC. The V and J genes are TRBV30 and TRBJ1-2; 12 nucleotides align to TRBD1. This CDR3 is 19 amino acids long. J was trimmed by 4 bases and V by 3 bases; bases with no gene match: 18. CDR1 is GTSNPN, CDR2 SVGIG, per germline (reference sequence).

This chain uses TRBV6-5 with TRBJ2-3; 10 bases fit TRBD2. V shed 2 bases and J 3 bases; nucleotides not matched to a gene: 5. CDR1 and CDR2 (germline): MNHEY, SVGAGI. The CDR3 length is 16 residues. In DNA, the CDR3 is TGTGCCAGCAGTTACATAGCGGGGGGTGTGACAGATACGCAGTATTTT. As protein: CASSYIAGGVTDTQYF.

This clone was counted between two and nine times. This sequence joins TRBV19 and TRBJ1-1; D is unresolved. The CDR3 runs to 16 residues. Trimming pared 1 base from V and 1 base from J, leaving 13 bases between. CDR1 and CDR2 (germline): LNHDA, SQIVND (reference sequence). The CDR3 here is CASSIGGLAGNTEAFF. The CDR3 DNA reads TGTGCCAGTAGTATAGGAGGTTTGGCGGGGAACACTGAAGCTTTCTTT.

This clone was observed a few times. The chain couples TRBV7-2 to TRBJ2-1; 9 bases are shared with TRBD1. CDR1 SGHTA and CDR2 FQGNSA come from the germline V gene. This CDR3 is built from 14 residues. After removal of 4 bases from V and 8 bases from J, the junction contained 6 bases not matched to a gene. The CDR3 region has the DNA TGTGCCAGCAGCTGGGGACAGGGTTTCGATGAGCAGTTCTTC. Its protein product is CASSWGQGFDEQFF.

The V and J genes are TRBV6-6 and TRBJ1-1; perhaps TRBD1 as D (5 bases). The V end lost 6 bases, the J end lost 7 bases, and 18 bases lay between the germline ends. The CDR3 totals 14 residues. The germline CDR1 and CDR2 sequences are MNHNY and SVGAGI (reference sequence). CDR3 amino acids: CASRGREGTLEAFF. The CDR3 DNA sequence: TGTGCCAGCAGGGGGCGGGAGGGCACCCTTGAAGCTTTCTTT.

Regarding this clone: Germline is not matched at one junction end, which may reflect a read error. This CDR3 is also generated by other DNA sequences in the sample. The chain is built from TRBV7-7 and TRBJ1-1; no clear D gene. The germline V gene encodes CDR1 SSHAT and CDR2 FNYEAQ (reference sequence). The CDR3 contains 13 residues. In DNA, the CDR3 is TGTGCTAGCAGCTTACGCGAGTCGACTGAAGCTTTCTTT. Translating it yields CASSLRESTEAFF.

This chain joins TRBV7-2 and TRBJ1-6; D might be TRBD1 (5 bases). The CDR3 has 15 residues. Per the germline V gene, CDR1 is SGHTA and CDR2 is FQGNSA. Trimming removed 7 bases from V and 4 bases from J, with 14 bases in between. This CDR3 reads CASTDSTVYNSPLHF. CDR3 nucleotide sequence: TGTGCCAGCACAGATTCGACAGTTTATAATTCACCCCTCCACTTT.

This clone was found a few times. The genes are TRBV4-1 and TRBJ2-7, with D possibly being TRBD1 (5 bases). Germline loops: CDR1 MGHRA, CDR2 YSYEKL. This CDR3 has 13 amino acids. The V end was cut by 4 bases, the J end by 0 bases, with 7 bases between. The CDR3: CASSPRASYEQYF. In nucleotides, the CDR3 is TGCGCCAGCAGCCCCAGGGCCTCCTACGAGCAGTACTTC.

V and J are TRBV2 and TRBJ2-2; possible D gene TRBD1, 5 bases. Trimming cost V 3 bases and J 2 bases, with 10 bases left between them. The CDR3 contains 15 residues. Germline V gene sequence: CDR1 SNHLY, CDR2 FYNNEI. The DNA of the CDR3 is TGTGCCAGCAGTGACGGTCGGACAAACACCGGGGAGCTGTTTTTT. Protein sequence: CASSDGRTNTGELFF.